This TCR beta chain was observed in a study of CD8 T cells in Susac syndrome. Germline CDR1 SGHVT, CDR2 SQSDAQ. The trim removed 4 bases at V and 3 bases at J, leaving 11 bases unmatched. This CDR3 contains 18 residues. From blood CD8+ and CD4+ T cells, the TCR beta chain was sequenced. Isolation of CD8+ and CD4+ T cells was performed negatively, whereas enrichment of TEMRA cells was done by FACS. RNA was extracted with the RNeasy kit, and a quantity of roughly 0.45 to 1 ug was reverse transcribed using random hexamers. TCRdb passed the immunoSEQ multiplex PCR reads through MiXCR, listing each CDR3 protein once. The data contain roughly 70,000 distinct CDR3 sequences, under 96% of them seen just once; the ten biggest clones take up 0.11%.

The chain joins TRBV7-4 to TRBJ2-5; 13 bases map to TRBD2. This TCR was sampled from a human donor with multiple sclerosis. The sequencing sample was made of CD4+ T cells from PBMCs. DNA for the CDR3: TGTGCCAGCAGCTCCCCCGGGACTAGCGGGGACTTCAAAGAGACCCAGTACTTC. Translating gives CASSSPGTSGDFKETQYF.